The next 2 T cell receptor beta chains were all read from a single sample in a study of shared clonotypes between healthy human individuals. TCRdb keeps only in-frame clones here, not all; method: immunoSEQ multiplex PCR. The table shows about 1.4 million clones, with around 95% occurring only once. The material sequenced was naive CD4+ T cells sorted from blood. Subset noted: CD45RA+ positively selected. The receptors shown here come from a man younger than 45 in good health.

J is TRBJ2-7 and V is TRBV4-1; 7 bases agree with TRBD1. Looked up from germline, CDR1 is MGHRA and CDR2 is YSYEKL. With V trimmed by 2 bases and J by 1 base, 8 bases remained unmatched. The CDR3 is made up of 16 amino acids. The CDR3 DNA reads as TGCGCCAGCAGCCAAACCCGACAGGGAATATCCTACGAGCAGTACTTC. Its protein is CASSQTRQGISYEQYF.

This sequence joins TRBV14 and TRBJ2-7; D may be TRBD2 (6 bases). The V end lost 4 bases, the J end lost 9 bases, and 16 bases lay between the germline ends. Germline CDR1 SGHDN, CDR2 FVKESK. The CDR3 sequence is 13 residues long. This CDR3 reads CASSPGGVGWQYF. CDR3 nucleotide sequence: TGTGCCAGCAGCCCCGGGGGAGTTGGGTGGCAGTACTTC.